This T cell receptor (beta chain) was identified during a study of cytomegalovirus exposure and HLA in healthy donors. Study-level results: In a later analysis, at a false discovery rate of 0.05, 15,000 to 20,000 TCR beta sequences matched HLA alleles. As a later analysis showed, a missense DCLRE1C variant was linked to trimming of TCR beta V- and J-genes.

Comment on this clone: Its antigen is currently unknown.

The PCR was carried out with 60 Vbeta primers and 13 Jbeta primers. Produced via immunoSEQ multiplex PCR; TCRdb's table is partial and in-frame only. The repertoire has about 130,000 clones, about 70% of them found once; the top ten carry roughly 7.3%. V lost 5 bases and J lost 8, with 17 bases in between. This CDR3 contains 14 residues. The germline gives CDR1 MGHDK, CDR2 SYGVNS. This sequence was found in a male donor in good health and CMV-seronegative. Sequenced material: PBMCs. The rearrangement links TRBV25-1 to TRBJ2-3, with a tentative D call TRBD2 (6 bases). The CDR3: CASSKTAQGGTQYF. The CDR3 DNA sequence: TGTGCCAGCAGTAAGACAGCCCAGGGAGGTACGCAGTATTTT. The variable domain in full, completed from reference TRBV25-1 and TRBJ2-3, reads EADIYQTPRYLVIGTGKKITLECSQTMGHDKMYWYQQDPGMELHLIHYSYGVNSTEKGDLSSESTVSRIRTEHFPLTLESARPSHTSQYLCASSKTAQGGTQYFGPGTRLTVL.